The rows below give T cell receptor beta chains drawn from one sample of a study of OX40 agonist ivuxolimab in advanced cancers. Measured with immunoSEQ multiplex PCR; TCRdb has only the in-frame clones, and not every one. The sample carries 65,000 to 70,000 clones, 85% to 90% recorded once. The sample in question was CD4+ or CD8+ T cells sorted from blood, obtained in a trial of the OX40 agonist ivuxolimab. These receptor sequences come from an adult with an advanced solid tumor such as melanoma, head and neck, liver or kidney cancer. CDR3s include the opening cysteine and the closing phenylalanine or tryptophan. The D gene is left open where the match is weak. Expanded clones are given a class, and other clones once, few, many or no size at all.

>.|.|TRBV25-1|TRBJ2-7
CASSGTASYEQYF
TGTGCCAGCAGTGGGACTGCCTCCTACGAGCAGTACTTC
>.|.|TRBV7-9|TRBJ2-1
CASSPTTEDRYNEQFF
TGTGCCAGCAGCCCGACAACCGAGGACAGATACAATGAGCAGTTCTTC
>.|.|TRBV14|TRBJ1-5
CASSSQPDSPYRQPQHF
TGTGCCAGCAGCTCCCAACCGGACAGCCCATATCGTCAGCCCCAGCATTTT
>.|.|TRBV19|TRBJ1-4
CASSSNNEKLFF
TGTGCCAGTAGTTCTAACAATGAAAAACTGTTTTTT
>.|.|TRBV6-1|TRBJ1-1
CASSDGLNTEAFF
TGTGCCAGCAGTGACGGACTGAACACTGAAGCTTTCTTT
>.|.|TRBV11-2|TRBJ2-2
CASRRLVIGSGELFF
TGTGCCAGCAGGCGCCTCGTGATCGGATCCGGGGAGCTGTTTTTT
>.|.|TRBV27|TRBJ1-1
CASSLSGSGGAEAFF
TGTGCCAGCAGTTTATCCGGCTCCGGGGGCGCTGAAGCTTTCTTT
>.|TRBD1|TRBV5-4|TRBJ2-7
CASSSPGQGPEQYF
TGTGCCAGCAGCTCCCCGGGACAGGGACCCGAGCAGTACTTC
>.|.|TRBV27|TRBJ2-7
CASSLEGVSYEQYF
TGTGCCAGCAGTTTAGAGGGGGTCTCCTACGAGCAGTACTTC
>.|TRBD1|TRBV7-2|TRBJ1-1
CASSSTGQGNTEAFF
TGTGCCAGCAGCTCCACGGGACAGGGAAACACTGAAGCTTTCTTT
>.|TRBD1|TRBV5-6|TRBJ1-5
CASSLGQGYQPQHF
TGTGCCAGCAGCCTCGGACAGGGCTACCAGCCCCAGCATTTT
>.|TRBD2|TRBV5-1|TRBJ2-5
CASSLSLAGVETQYF
TGCGCCAGCAGCTTGAGTCTAGCGGGAGTGGAGACCCAGTACTTC
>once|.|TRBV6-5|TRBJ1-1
CASSLTEAFF
TGTGCCAGCAGTTTGACTGAAGCTTTCTTT
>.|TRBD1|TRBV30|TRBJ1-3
CAWNGHRQGDISGNTIYF
TGTGCCTGGAACGGCCACCGACAGGGAGACATCTCTGGAAACACCATATATTTT
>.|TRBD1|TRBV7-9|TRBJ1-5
CASSPMDRNSGNQPQHF
TGTGCCAGCAGCCCAATGGACAGGAATTCGGGCAATCAGCCCCAGCATTTT
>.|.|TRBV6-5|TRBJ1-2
CASSIQGIPEDGYTF
TGTGCCAGCAGTATACAGGGTATACCGGAGGATGGCTACACCTTC
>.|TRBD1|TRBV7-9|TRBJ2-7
CASSWWGDRDYEQYF
TGTGCCAGCAGCTGGTGGGGGGACAGGGACTACGAGCAGTACTTC
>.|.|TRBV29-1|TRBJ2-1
CSVQGPGDEQFF
TGCAGCGTTCAGGGTCCCGGCGATGAGCAGTTCTTC
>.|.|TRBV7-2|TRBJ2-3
CASSSIGFGTDTQYF
TGTGCCAGCAGCTCGATTGGGTTCGGCACAGATACGCAGTATTTT
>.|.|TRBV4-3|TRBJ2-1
CASSQLVDSGYDEQFF
TGCGCCAGCAGCCAGTTGGTTGACTCCGGGTACGATGAGCAGTTCTTC
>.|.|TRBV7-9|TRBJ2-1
CASSRTESSYNEQFF
TGTGCCAGCAGTCGGACGGAAAGCTCCTACAATGAGCAGTTCTTC
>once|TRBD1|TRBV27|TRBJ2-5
CASSSGGVQETQYF
TGTGCCAGCAGTTCAGGGGGTGTTCAAGAGACCCAGTACTTC
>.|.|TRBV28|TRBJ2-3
CASSFRLSSTDTQYF
TGTGCCAGCAGTTTCCGTTTAAGTAGCACAGATACGCAGTATTTT
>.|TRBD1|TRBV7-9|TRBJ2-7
CASSLWDRGLYEQYF
TGTGCCAGCAGCTTATGGGACAGGGGGCTGTACGAGCAGTACTTC
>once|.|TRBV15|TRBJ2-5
CATSSPRGTVGETQYF
TGTGCCACCAGCAGCCCTAGAGGGACCGTGGGAGAGACCCAGTACTTC
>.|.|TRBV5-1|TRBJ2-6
CASSLSPGQNSGANVLTF
TGCGCCAGCAGCTTGAGCCCGGGACAAAACTCTGGGGCCAACGTCCTGACTTTC
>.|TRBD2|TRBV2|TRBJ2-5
CAIELAEQETQYF
TGTGCCATCGAACTAGCGGAACAAGAGACCCAGTACTTC
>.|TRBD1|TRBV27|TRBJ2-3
CASSTRDRGPDDSPTDTQYF
TGTGCCAGCAGTACAAGGGACAGGGGGCCTGACGATTCCCCCACAGATACGCAGTATTTT
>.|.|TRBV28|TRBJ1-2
CASNYNRVGYTF
TGTGCCAGCAACTATAACAGGGTTGGCTACACCTTC
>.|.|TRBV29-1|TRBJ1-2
CSATWPDLSLGYGYTF
TGCAGCGCCACGTGGCCAGATTTATCATTAGGCTATGGCTACACCTTC
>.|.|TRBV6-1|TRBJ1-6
CASSAGLGDNSPLHF
TGTGCCAGCAGTGCGGGACTGGGAGATAATTCACCCCTCCACTTT
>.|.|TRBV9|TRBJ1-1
CASSVGGIATEAFF
TGTGCCAGCAGCGTAGGAGGGATAGCCACTGAAGCTTTCTTT
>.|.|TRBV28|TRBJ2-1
CASNDGVYNEQFF
TGTGCCAGCAATGACGGGGTTTACAATGAGCAGTTCTTC
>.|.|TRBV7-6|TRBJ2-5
CASSFGSSQETQYF
TGTGCCAGCAGCTTCGGGAGTTCGCAGGAGACCCAGTACTTC
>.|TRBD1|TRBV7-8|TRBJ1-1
CASSLEGGPPLNTEAFF
TGTGCCAGCAGCTTAGAAGGGGGCCCTCCTTTGAACACTGAAGCTTTCTTT
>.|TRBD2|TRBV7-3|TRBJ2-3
CASSLLSGGALDTQYF
TGTGCCAGCAGCTTATTAAGCGGGGGGGCATTAGATACGCAGTATTTT
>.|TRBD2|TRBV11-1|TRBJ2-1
CASSLGLAGELFYNEQFF
TGTGCCAGCAGCTTAGGACTAGCGGGAGAACTCTTCTACAATGAGCAGTTCTTC